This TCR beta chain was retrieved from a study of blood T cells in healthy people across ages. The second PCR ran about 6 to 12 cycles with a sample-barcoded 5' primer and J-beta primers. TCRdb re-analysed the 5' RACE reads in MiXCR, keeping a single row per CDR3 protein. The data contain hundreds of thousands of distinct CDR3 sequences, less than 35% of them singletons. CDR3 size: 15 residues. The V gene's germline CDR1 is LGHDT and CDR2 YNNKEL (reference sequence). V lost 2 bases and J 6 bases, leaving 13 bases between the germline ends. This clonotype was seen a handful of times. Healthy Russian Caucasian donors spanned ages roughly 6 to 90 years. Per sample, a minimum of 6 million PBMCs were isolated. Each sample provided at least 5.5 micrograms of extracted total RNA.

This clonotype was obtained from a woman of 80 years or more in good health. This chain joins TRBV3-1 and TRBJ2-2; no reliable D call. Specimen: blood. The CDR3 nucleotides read TGTGCCAGCAGCCAAACTTGGGGATCTTCCGGGGAGCTGTTTTTT. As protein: CASSQTWGSSGELFF. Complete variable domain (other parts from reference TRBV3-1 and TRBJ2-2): DTAVSQTPKYLVTQMGNDKSIKCEQNLGHDTMYWYKQDSKKFLKIMFSYNNKELIINETVPNRFSPKSPDKAHLNLHINSLELGDSAVYFCASSQTWGSSGELFFGEGSRLTVL.